These 16 T cell receptor beta chains came from one sample sequenced in a study of blood T cell repertoires in COVID-19. Sequenced by immunoSEQ multiplex PCR; TCRdb stores in-frame clones only, minus some. The sample holds over 20,000 clones, around three quarters seen once. The sequencing sample was made of peripheral blood. These receptors were taken from a woman aged 80 or over with acute or convalescent COVID-19.

The chain combines TRBV11-2 with TRBJ1-5, with D maybe TRBD1 (5 bases). In germline, CDR1 is SGHAT, CDR2 FQNNGV. There are 14 residues in the CDR3. Trimming removed 1 base at V and 4 bases at J, with 8 bases between. The CDR3 reads CASSLGGGNQPQHF. CDR3 in DNA: TGTGCCAGCAGCTTAGGGGGGGGAAATCAGCCCCAGCATTTT.

The chain combines TRBV3-1 (or the pseudogene TRBV3-2) with TRBJ2-7, with D maybe TRBD1 (6 bases). This CDR3 comprises 15 residues. Trimming left V 4 bases short and J 2 bases short, with 15 bases between. Germline loops: CDR1 LGHDT, CDR2 YNNKEL (reference sequence). The CDR3, as DNA: TGTGCCAGCAGCCTTCGACAGGCAACCCCCTACGAGCAGTACTTC. Amino acid sequence: CASSLRQATPYEQYF.

The chain links TRBV7-2 to TRBJ2-2; D is perhaps TRBD1 (6 bases). The CDR3 extends over 13 amino acids. Germline CDR1 is SGHTA and CDR2 is FQGNSA. V was pared by 3 bases and J by 9 bases, with 11 bases between. The CDR3 loop reads CASSFTQGWELFF. The CDR3 nucleotides read TGTGCCAGCAGCTTCACACAGGGTTGGGAGCTGTTTTTT.

This clone showed up just once. The chain links TRBV19 to TRBJ2-7, with 7 bases matching TRBD2. V shed 2 bases and J 3 bases; nucleotides not matched to a gene: 1. CDR3 length: 13 amino acids. Looked up from germline, CDR1 is LNHDA and CDR2 is SQIVND (reference sequence). The CDR3 DNA reads as TGTGCCAGTAGTATAACGGGGGGCTACGAGCAGTACTTC. It yields the protein CASSITGGYEQYF.

This chain's CDR3 is CASSRDREFGYTF. The CDR3 DNA follows: TGCGCCAGCAGCCGGGACAGGGAATTTGGCTACACCTTC. The chain couples TRBV5-1 to TRBJ1-2; 9 positions agree with TRBD1. The V segment lost 4 bases and the J segment 7 bases; nucleotides outside the gene matches: 5. The germline gives CDR1 SGHRS, CDR2 YFSETQ. The CDR3 is made up of 13 amino acids.

The gene calls are TRBV28 and TRBJ2-5, with 9 bases lining up with TRBD2. Germline CDR1 MDHEN, CDR2 SYDVKM. The CDR3 sequence is 13 residues long. V shed 2 bases and J 7 bases; nucleotides not matched to a gene: 2. The CDR3 DNA is TGTGCCAGCAGTTTAGGGCGGGAGGGGACCCAGTACTTC. Translated: CASSLGREGTQYF. Filled out from reference TRBV28 and TRBJ2-5, the complete variable domain reads DVKVTQSSRYLVKRTGEKVFLECVQDMDHENMFWYRQDPGLGLRLIYFSYDVKMKEKGDIPEGYSVSREKKERFSLILESASTNQTSMYLCASSLGREGTQYFGPGTRLLVL.

The V call is TRBV7-9, the J call TRBJ2-7; TRBD2 matches 9 bases. V was clipped by 5 bases and J by 1 base; unmatched bases: 9. This CDR3 has 16 amino acids. Germline loops: CDR1 SEHNR, CDR2 FQNEAQ (reference sequence). This CDR3 is CASSLGVAGESYEQYF. The CDR3 DNA reads TGTGCCAGCAGCCTTGGTGTAGCGGGGGAGTCCTACGAGCAGTACTTC.

A single count supports this clone. The chain combines TRBV24-1 with TRBJ2-1; TRBD2 matches at 8 bases. Germline-derived CDR1 and CDR2 are KGHDR and SFDVKD. The CDR3 length is 15 residues. With V trimmed by 3 bases and J by 6 bases, 6 bases remained unmatched. This CDR3 reads CATSDGAGVPNEQFF. CDR3 nucleotide sequence: TGTGCCACCAGTGATGGAGCGGGAGTCCCCAATGAGCAGTTCTTC.

The chain links TRBV27 to TRBJ2-7; the match to TRBD1 covers 9 bases. Germline V CDR1 and CDR2: MNHEY, SMNVEV (reference sequence). This CDR3 comprises 14 residues. Trimming removed 6 bases from V and 4 bases from J; junction bases left unmatched: 7. The CDR3 coding sequence is TGTGCCAGCAGCGCCGGGACAGGGTGGTACGAGCAGTACTTC. Translated: CASSAGTGWYEQYF.

The chain recombines TRBV3-1 (or the pseudogene TRBV3-2) with TRBJ1-6; TRBD1 matches at 8 bases. Germline V gene lookup returns CDR1 LGHDT and CDR2 YNNKEL (reference sequence). V lost 3 bases and J lost 11; bases outside the gene matches: 12. The CDR3 sequence is 16 residues long. For the CDR3, the DNA is TGTGCCAGCAGCCACGCGGGGACAGGAAGCTACGCACCCCTCCACTTT. Protein: CASSHAGTGSYAPLHF.

This sequence joins TRBV7-9 and TRBJ2-6, with 7 positions matching TRBD1. The CDR3 covers 16 residues. Germline V gene data show CDR1 as SEHNR and CDR2 as FQNEAQ (reference sequence). The junction had 4 bases not matched to a gene; V was cut back by 5 bases and J by 0 bases. The CDR3 nucleotides read TGTGCCAGCAGCCCGGGACAGAGCTCTGGGGCCAACGTCCTGACTTTC. It is translated as CASSPGQSSGANVLTF.

The chain uses TRBV6-6 and TRBJ1-2; D is possibly TRBD1 (6 bases). In germline, CDR1 is MNHNY, CDR2 SVGAGI (reference sequence). V was shortened by 7 bases and J by 8 bases, with 17 bases between the two germline ends. The CDR3 is 13 amino acids. This CDR3 is CASNFSPGDGYTF. CDR3 DNA sequence: TGTGCCAGCAATTTCTCCCCAGGGGACGGCTACACCTTC.

This CDR3 is CASSRDYSNEQFF. The CDR3 DNA reads as TGTGCCAGTAGTCGGGACTATAGCAATGAGCAGTTCTTC. The chain links TRBV19 to TRBJ2-1; TRBD2 aligns across 7 bases. CDR1 and CDR2 from the germline V gene are LNHDA and SQIVND (reference sequence). V lost 5 bases and J lost 6; bases outside the gene matches: 4. The CDR3 length is 13 residues. Full variable domain (remainder filled in from reference TRBV19 and TRBJ2-1): DGGITQSPKYLFRKEGQNVTLSCEQNLNHDAMYWYRQDPGQGLRLIYYSQIVNDFQKGDIAEGYSVSREKKESFPLTVTSAQKNPTAFYLCASSRDYSNEQFFGPGTRLTVL.

The chain couples TRBV9 to TRBJ2-7, with 7 positions matching TRBD1. V was clipped by 4 bases and J by 0 bases; unmatched bases: 4. CDR1 SGDLS and CDR2 YYNGEE come from the germline V gene. This CDR3 contains 14 residues. In nucleotides, the CDR3 is TGTGCCAGCAGCCCAGGGACAGCCTCCTACGAGCAGTACTTC. Amino acids: CASSPGTASYEQYF.

This chain joins TRBV13 and TRBJ2-7; 8 bases fit TRBD1. Germline V gives CDR1 PRHDT, CDR2 FYEKMQ (reference sequence). Trimming removed 0 bases from V and 4 bases from J; junction bases left unmatched: 5. This CDR3 spans 15 amino acids. CDR3 sequence reads: CASSLGDRVAYEQYF. Here the CDR3 DNA reads TGTGCCAGCAGCTTAGGGGACAGGGTGGCGTACGAGCAGTACTTC.

In the case of this clone: An end of the junction differs from the germline gene, which may be a read error. The V call is TRBV30, the J call TRBJ1-1, with TRBD1 as a possible D gene (6 bases). The CDR3 is 12 amino acids. Germline-derived CDR1 and CDR2 are GTSNPN and SVGIG (reference sequence). CDR3 residues: CAWSTGNPEAFF. As DNA, the CDR3 is TGTGCCTGGAGTACAGGGAACCCTGAAGCTTTCTTT.